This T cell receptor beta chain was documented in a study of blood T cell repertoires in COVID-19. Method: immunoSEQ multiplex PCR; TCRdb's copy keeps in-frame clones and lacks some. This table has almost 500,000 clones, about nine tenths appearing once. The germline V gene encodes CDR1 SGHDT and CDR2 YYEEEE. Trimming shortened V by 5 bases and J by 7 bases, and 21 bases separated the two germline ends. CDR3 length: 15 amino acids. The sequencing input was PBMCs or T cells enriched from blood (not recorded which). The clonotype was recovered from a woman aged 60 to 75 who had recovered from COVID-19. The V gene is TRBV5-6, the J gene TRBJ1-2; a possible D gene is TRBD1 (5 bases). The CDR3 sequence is CASSKGRGGVSGYTF. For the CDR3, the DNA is TGTGCCAGCAGTAAAGGAAGAGGAGGGGTTAGTGGCTACACCTTC.